These 27 T cell receptor beta chains were sequenced from one sample in a study of shared clonotypes between healthy human individuals. TCRdb's table, derived via immunoSEQ multiplex PCR, lists solely in-frame clones and lacks some. The profile shows over 2 million clones, about nine tenths of them singletons. What was sequenced was naive CD4+ T cells from PBMCs. Described subset: CD45RA+ positively selected. The receptors stem from a man aged 18-30 years in good health. Some clones in this sample may be carry-over from other donors' samples.

V gene TRBV7-2 combines with J gene TRBJ2-1; unclear D gene. Germline CDR1 reads SGHTA; CDR2 reads FQGNSA. CDR3 length: 12 residues. The V end lost 3 bases, the J end lost 9 bases, and 9 bases lay between the germline ends. CDR3 residues: CASSLYLLEQFF. CDR3 in DNA: TGTGCCAGCAGCTTGTATCTGCTTGAGCAGTTCTTC.

This chain uses TRBV11-1 with TRBJ2-7, with TRBD1 matching 7 bases. CDR3 length equals 16 residues. The germline CDR1 and CDR2 sequences are SGHAT and FQDESV (reference sequence). V gave up 3 bases and J gave up 4 bases; unmatched junction bases: 12. CDR3 nucleotide sequence: TGTGCCAGCAGCTTCCCTCCGGGACAGCGAACTTACGAGCAGTACTTC. It specifies CASSFPPGQRTYEQYF. Filled out from reference TRBV11-1 and TRBJ2-7, the complete variable domain reads EAEVAQSPRYKITEKSQAVAFWCDPISGHATLYWYRQILGQGPELLVQFQDESVVDDSQLPKDRFSAERLKGVDSTLKIQPAELGDSAMYLCASSFPPGQRTYEQYFGPGTRLTVT.

Remarks on this clone: Within the sample, other DNA sequences also encode this same CDR3. The chain employs TRBV7-6 and TRBJ2-3; D might be TRBD2 (6 bases). CDR1 is SGHVS and CDR2 is FNYEAQ in the germline V gene. This CDR3 is 18 amino acids long. Trimming pared 5 bases from V and 4 bases from J, leaving 25 bases between. The CDR3 sequence is CASSAGLAAFWGADTQYF. The CDR3 DNA reads as TGTGCCAGCAGCGCGGGACTGGCGGCCTTCTGGGGGGCAGATACGCAGTATTTT.

To note about this clone: This same CDR3 is encoded by further DNA sequences in the sample. The V and J genes are TRBV19 and TRBJ2-5; D is unclear. With 1 base removed from V and 2 bases from J, the gap between germline ends came to 11 bases. Germline V gene sequence: CDR1 LNHDA, CDR2 SQIVND (reference sequence). There are 15 residues in the CDR3. The CDR3, as DNA: TGTGCCAGTAGTATAGGTAGGGCAGGACAAGAGACCCAGTACTTC. It encodes CASSIGRAGQETQYF.

This clone was detected once. This sequence joins TRBV6-5 and TRBJ1-2; TRBD1 might be the D (6 bases). Trimming removed 8 bases at V and 3 bases at J, with 10 bases between. The length of the CDR3 is 12 residues. From germline, CDR1 is MNHEY and CDR2 SVGAGI. CDR3 DNA sequence: TGTGCCAGCCGCGGGACACACTATGGCTACACCTTC. Its protein is CASRGTHYGYTF.

V is TRBV19 and J is TRBJ1-1; 12 bases map to TRBD1. This CDR3 is built from 15 residues. J lost 5 bases, V lost 4 bases, and 5 bases had no gene match. Per germline, CDR1 LNHDA and CDR2 SQIVND (reference sequence). The CDR3 protein is CASSRDRGRVTEAFF. The CDR3 DNA reads TGTGCCAGTAGTAGGGACAGGGGGCGCGTAACTGAAGCTTTCTTT. Using reference TRBV19 and TRBJ1-1 for the parts outside the CDR3, the full variable domain is DGGITQSPKYLFRKEGQNVTLSCEQNLNHDAMYWYRQDPGQGLRLIYYSQIVNDFQKGDIAEGYSVSREKKESFPLTVTSAQKNPTAFYLCASSRDRGRVTEAFFGQGTRLTVV.

Details on this clone: Other DNA sequences of this sample code for an identical CDR3. The chain couples TRBV5-1 to TRBJ2-5, with no clear D. In germline, CDR1 is SGHRS, CDR2 YFSETQ. Trimming took off 0 bases at V and 2 bases at J, with 5 bases between the two ends. This CDR3 region has 13 residues. CDR3 loop: CASSLDSQETQYF. The CDR3 DNA sequence: TGCGCCAGCAGCTTGGATAGTCAAGAGACCCAGTACTTC.

The V and J genes are TRBV11-2 and TRBJ2-3, with 10 bases that match TRBD2. Germline CDR1 is SGHAT and CDR2 is FQNNGV. J lost 1 base, V lost 2 bases, and 9 bases had no gene match. This CDR3 is 18 amino acids long. The CDR3 DNA reads as TGTGCCAGCAGCTTATTTGCTAGCGGGAGACGGCGCACAGATACGCAGTATTTT. This translates into CASSLFASGRRRTDTQYF.

The count of this clone is one. This chain connects TRBV7-3 to TRBJ2-2; D not resolved. Germline V lookup: CDR1 SGHTA, CDR2 FQGTGA. Trimming stripped 4 bases from V and 1 base from J, with 7 bases between. The CDR3 length is 14 residues. CDR3 sequence: CASSSSVNTGELFF. The CDR3 DNA reads TGTGCCAGCAGCTCATCAGTGAACACCGGGGAGCTGTTTTTT.

This clone appeared a single time. The rearrangement links TRBV7-9 to TRBJ2-2, with 11 bases identical to TRBD2. Germline V gene data show CDR1 as SEHNR and CDR2 as FQNEAQ (reference sequence). The CDR3 extends over 16 amino acids. Germline trimming cut 6 bases from V and 7 bases from J; bases unmatched to any gene: 10. The CDR3 DNA reads as TGTGCCAGCAGACCACTAGCGGGAGTAGGAATCGGGGAGCTGTTTTTT. This sequence encodes CASRPLAGVGIGELFF. The entire variable domain, with the rest obtained from reference TRBV7-9 and TRBJ2-2, is as follows: DTGVSQNPRHKITKRGQNVTFRCDPISEHNRLYWYRQTLGQGPEFLTYFQNEAQLEKSRLLSDRFSAERPKGSFSTLEIQRTEQGDSAMYLCASRPLAGVGIGELFFGEGSRLTVL.

The V and J genes are TRBV18 and TRBJ1-1; no firm D call. Trimming cost V 2 bases and J 1 base, with 17 bases left between them. The germline V gene has CDR1 KGHSH and CDR2 LQKENI. This CDR3 region has 17 residues. CDR3: CASSPTRWVGANTEAFF. The CDR3 DNA reads as TGTGCCAGCTCACCAACCAGGTGGGTGGGCGCGAACACTGAAGCTTTCTTT.

This clone was counted a single time. Within the sample, other DNA sequences also encode this same CDR3. The chain combines TRBV29-1 with TRBJ1-1; D gene unclear. CDR3 length: 13 residues. The V end was cut by 4 bases, the J end by 0 bases, with 9 bases between. The germline V gene encodes CDR1 SQVTM and CDR2 ANQGSEA. The CDR3 region has the DNA TGCAGCGTTGCGGGGTTAATGAACACTGAAGCTTTCTTT. It specifies CSVAGLMNTEAFF.

The chain links TRBV5-6 to TRBJ1-4; D is perhaps TRBD1 (5 bases). Between the trimmed V and J ends, which lost 4 bases and 6 bases, there was a span of 19 bases. There are 16 residues in the CDR3. From germline, CDR1 is SGHDT and CDR2 YYEEEE. The CDR3 coding sequence is TGTGCCAGCAGCCGAGGTTTGGGACGAGGATATGAAAAACTGTTTTTT. It is translated as CASSRGLGRGYEKLFF.

This sequence joins TRBV18 and TRBJ1-2; D possibly corresponds to TRBD1 (6 bases). V was cut by 3 bases and J by 6 bases, with 8 bases left in between. The CDR3 covers 12 residues. Germline values: CDR1 KGHSH, CDR2 LQKENI. This CDR3 is CASSPGQNGYTF. The CDR3 nucleotides read TGTGCCAGCTCACCCGGACAGAATGGCTACACCTTC.

The genes are TRBV19 and TRBJ2-2; 8 bases are shared with TRBD2. Germline-derived CDR1 and CDR2 are LNHDA and SQIVND (reference sequence). The ends lost 1 base at V and 5 bases at J; junction bases unmatched: 9. There are 17 residues in the CDR3. The CDR3 bases are TGTGCCAGTAGTATAGTGCGGGGGGCATGGTTAACCGGGGAGCTGTTTTTT. Translation gives CASSIVRGAWLTGELFF. Drawing the rest from reference TRBV19 and TRBJ2-2, the complete variable domain is DGGITQSPKYLFRKEGQNVTLSCEQNLNHDAMYWYRQDPGQGLRLIYYSQIVNDFQKGDIAEGYSVSREKKESFPLTVTSAQKNPTAFYLCASSIVRGAWLTGELFFGEGSRLTVL.

The rearrangement links TRBV4-3 to TRBJ2-2, with TRBD2 as a possible D gene (6 bases). Per the germline V gene, CDR1 is LGHNA and CDR2 is YSLEER. CDR3 length: 19 amino acids. The V end was cut by 3 bases, the J end by 4 bases, with 24 bases between. CDR3: CASSHGSGGLGTFTGELFF. The CDR3 nucleotides read TGCGCCAGCAGCCACGGCTCAGGAGGACTGGGGACTTTCACCGGGGAGCTGTTTTTT.

The chain has TRBV11-2 and TRBJ2-7; tentatively, D is TRBD2 (6 bases). Germline CDR1 is SGHAT and CDR2 is FQNNGV. Between the trimmed V and J ends, which lost 5 bases and 6 bases, there was a span of 14 bases. CDR3 length: 13 residues. The CDR3 coding sequence is TGTGCCAGCAGCACGCCGGGACTCCTCGAGCAGTACTTC. Translating gives CASSTPGLLEQYF.

This rearrangement joins TRBV9 to TRBJ2-1, with 7 positions matching TRBD2. The CDR3 runs 15 residues. Germline trimming cut 0 bases from V and 7 bases from J; bases unmatched to any gene: 7. Germline CDR1 and CDR2: SGDLS and YYNGEE. The CDR3 DNA reads TGTGCCAGCAGCGTAGAAGGTAGCGGGTGGAATGAGCAGTTCTTC. Its protein product is CASSVEGSGWNEQFF.

The V call is TRBV28, the J call TRBJ2-7; D call uncertain. The CDR3 consists of 16 residues. The germline gives CDR1 MDHEN, CDR2 SYDVKM. With 5 bases removed from V and 6 bases from J, the gap between germline ends came to 23 bases. The DNA for the CDR3 is TGTGCCAGCAGTAATTCTGGATGGAGACTGAGGTCCGAGCAGTACTTC. Translated: CASSNSGWRLRSEQYF.

The CDR3 nucleotides are TGTGCCAGCAGCTTAGCGCGGTTTGGTGGCTACACCTTC. The encoded protein is CASSLARFGGYTF. This sequence joins TRBV7-8 and TRBJ1-2; D remains unclear. The V and J ends lost 0 bases and 7 bases respectively, with 9 bases between them. This CDR3 is 13 amino acids long. Germline lookup yields CDR1 SGHVS and CDR2 FQNEAQ.

This clone has more than one count but fewer than ten. The V and J genes are TRBV19 and TRBJ1-3, with unresolved D. The CDR3 contains 13 residues. The V and J ends lost 5 bases and 2 bases respectively, with 7 bases between them. CDR1 is LNHDA and CDR2 is SQIVND in the germline V gene (reference sequence). CDR3 residues: CASSLRTGNTIYF. The CDR3 DNA sequence: TGTGCCAGTAGTCTCCGGACTGGAAACACCATATATTTT.

The chain links TRBV18 to TRBJ1-4; D gene ambiguous. The CDR3 is 13 amino acids. Trimming removed 3 bases from V and 8 bases from J, with 10 bases in between. Germline V gene lookup returns CDR1 KGHSH and CDR2 LQKENI. The CDR3 protein is CASSPVVEEKLFF. The CDR3 region has the DNA TGTGCCAGCTCACCGGTAGTCGAGGAAAAACTGTTTTTT.

This chain uses TRBV11-2 with TRBJ2-5, with 7 bases lining up with TRBD2. CDR3 length equals 16 residues. Germline CDR1 SGHAT, CDR2 FQNNGV. The ends lost 3 bases at V and 4 bases at J; junction bases unmatched: 11. The CDR3 region has the DNA TGTGCCAGCAGCTTCACGGCTGGGGCTAGCGGAGAGACCCAGTACTTC. Protein sequence: CASSFTAGASGETQYF.

The chain joins TRBV19 to TRBJ2-7; perhaps D is TRBD1 or TRBD2 (5 bases each). The CDR3 covers 13 residues. Germline V gene data show CDR1 as LNHDA and CDR2 as SQIVND (reference sequence). The ends were cut back, 5 bases at V and 0 bases at J, with 8 bases in the middle. CDR3 amino acids: CASSRGPSYEQYF. CDR3 nucleotide sequence: TGTGCCAGTAGTCGGGGACCCTCCTACGAGCAGTACTTC.

The chain is built from TRBV18 and TRBJ1-3, with D maybe TRBD1 (5 bases). Trimming removed 1 base from V and 7 bases from J, with 20 bases in between. This CDR3 region has 17 residues. Per germline, CDR1 KGHSH and CDR2 LQKENI. The CDR3 sequence: CASSPQSISPGTNTIYF. DNA of the CDR3: TGTGCCAGCTCACCACAAAGTATTTCCCCAGGGACGAACACCATATATTTT.

The rearrangement uses TRBV30 and TRBJ2-7; tentatively, D is TRBD1 (5 bases). This CDR3 is built from 13 residues. Germline CDR1 reads GTSNPN; CDR2 reads SVGIG (reference sequence). V gave up 6 bases and J gave up 4 bases, with 16 bases separating them. CDR3 DNA sequence: TGTGCCTGCGAACAGGACCCCTATTACGAGCAGTACTTC. Translation: CACEQDPYYEQYF.

This clone was counted between two and nine times. This chain connects TRBV29-1 to TRBJ1-1; D is ambiguous. CDR1 and CDR2 from the germline V gene are SQVTM and ANQGSEA. The CDR3 has 12 amino acids. Trimming cost V 8 bases and J 1 base, with 11 bases left between them. Here the CDR3 reads CSFAVRNTEAFF. DNA of the CDR3: TGCAGCTTTGCGGTCAGGAACACTGAAGCTTTCTTT.